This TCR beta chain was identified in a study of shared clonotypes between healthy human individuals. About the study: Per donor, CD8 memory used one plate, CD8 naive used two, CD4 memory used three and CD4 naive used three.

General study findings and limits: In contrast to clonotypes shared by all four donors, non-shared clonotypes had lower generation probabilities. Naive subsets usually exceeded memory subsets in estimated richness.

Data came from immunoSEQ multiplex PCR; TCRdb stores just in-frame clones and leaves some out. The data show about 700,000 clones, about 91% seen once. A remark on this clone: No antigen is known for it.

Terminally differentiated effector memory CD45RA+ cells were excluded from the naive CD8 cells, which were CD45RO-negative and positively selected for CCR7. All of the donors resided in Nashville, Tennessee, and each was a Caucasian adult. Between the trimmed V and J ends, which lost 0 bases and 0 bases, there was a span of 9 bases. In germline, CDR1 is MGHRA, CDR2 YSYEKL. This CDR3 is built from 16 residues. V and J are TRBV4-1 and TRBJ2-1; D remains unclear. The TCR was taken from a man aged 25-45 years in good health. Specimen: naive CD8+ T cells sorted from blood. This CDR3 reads CASSQDTGSSYNEQFF. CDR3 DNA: TGCGCCAGCAGCCAAGATACGGGCAGCTCCTACAATGAGCAGTTCTTC.